Listed below are T cell receptor beta chains from one sample, sequenced in a study of cytomegalovirus exposure and HLA in healthy donors. Some clones are missing from TCRdb's copy, which holds only in-frame ones; the method was immunoSEQ multiplex PCR. The sample has around 90,000 clones, around three quarters seen once. The sequenced sample consisted of PBMCs. These receptors were obtained from a man in his thirties or forties in good health and CMV-seronegative. Each CDR3 is given with its conserved first and last residue. A D gene is named only where the DNA matches it firmly. The size of a clone is reported for some rows only, either as once, few or many, or as a class for expanded clones.

TRBJ2-5 | - | - | TRBV6-5 | TGTGCCAGCAGTCGTCAGGGAGGAGGGACCCAGTACTTC | CASSRQGGGTQYF
TRBJ1-2 | - | - | TRBV19 | TGTGCCAGTAGTCAGGAAATGAGGGCGGGTGGCTACACCTTC | CASSQEMRAGGYTF
TRBJ1-5 | - | - | TRBV19 | TGTGCCAGTATGGGGGCTCCTCGCAATCAGCCCCAGCATTTT | CASMGAPRNQPQHF
TRBJ1-2 | - | - | TRBV29-1 | TGCAGCGTTGAAGATAGGCGACTCACGAACTATGCCTACACCTTC | CSVEDRRLTNYAYTF
TRBJ1-1 | - | - | TRBV29-1 | TGCAGCGTTGAGGAGACAGTAGGCACTGAAGCTTTCTTT | CSVEETVGTEAFF
TRBJ1-6 | - | - | TRBV5-5 | TGTGCCAGCAGCCACAACAGGGATACCTTTTCACCCCTCCACTTT | CASSHNRDTFSPLHF
TRBJ2-5 | - | TRBD1 | TRBV9 | TGTGCCAGCAGCGTAGGGCAGGGGGTCCGGGAGACCCAGTACTTC | CASSVGQGVRETQYF
TRBJ2-4 | - | TRBD1 | TRBV2 | TGTGCCAGCAGAGCCCCAGGGGGCTGGGACATTCAGTACTTC | CASRAPGGWDIQYF
TRBJ1-2 | - | TRBD1 | TRBV4-2 | TGTGCCAGCAGCCAGGACAGGGCTGGCTACACCTTC | CASSQDRAGYTF
TRBJ1-4 | - | - | TRBV7-2 | TGTGCCAGCAGCCCCGCGTCCCCCAGCGTCGGGATGGGAAAACTGTTTTTT | CASSPASPSVGMGKLFF
TRBJ1-5 | - | - | TRBV27 | TGTGCCAGCAGCCCTGAGACAGTAGGATATCAGCCCCAGCATTTT | CASSPETVGYQPQHF
TRBJ1-5 | few | - | TRBV6-1 | TGTGCCAGCAGTGCGACAGGATATCAGCCCCAGCATTTT | CASSATGYQPQHF
TRBJ2-2 | - | - | TRBV5-1 | TGCGCCAGCAGCTTGGCCACGACAATGAACACCGGGGAGCTGTTTTTT | CASSLATTMNTGELFF
TRBJ1-2 | - | - | TRBV13 | TGTGCCAGCACTTCGACTGTTAACTATGGCTACACCTTC | CASTSTVNYGYTF
TRBJ1-5 | - | - | TRBV19 | TGTGCCAGTAGTATGCGGGGTGGAGGGGCACATCAGCCCCAGCATTTT | CASSMRGGGAHQPQHF
TRBJ2-3 | - | TRBD2 | TRBV11-1 | TGTGCCAGCAGCTTACAGCGGGGAAGCACAGATACGCAGTATTTT | CASSLQRGSTDTQYF
TRBJ1-2 | - | - | TRBV6-1 | TGTGCCAGCAGTGAACCCAGGCACGACTATGGCTACACCTTC | CASSEPRHDYGYTF
TRBJ2-1 | - | TRBD2 | TRBV15 | TGTGCCACCAGCAATGGGCTAGCGGGAGTCTACAATGAGCAGTTCTTC | CATSNGLAGVYNEQFF
TRBJ2-7 | - | - | TRBV10-3 | TGTGCCATCAGTGAGTCGTGGCCCAGATCGCCCGAGCAGTACTTC | CAISESWPRSPEQYF
TRBJ1-1 | - | TRBD1 | TRBV2 | TGTGCCAGCAGTGAACGGTCAGGGGGAGGAACTGAAGCTTTCTTT | CASSERSGGGTEAFF
TRBJ2-7 | - | TRBD1 | TRBV13 | TGTGCCAGCAGCTTAGGTCAGGACAGGGGCTACGAGCAGTACTTC | CASSLGQDRGYEQYF
TRBJ1-5 | - | - | TRBV6-5 | TGTGCCAGCAGTTTCAGGGATGAACAGCCCCAGCATTTT | CASSFRDEQPQHF
TRBJ1-2 | - | TRBD1 | TRBV9 | TGTGCCAGCAGTGGAGTTCCGGGACAGGGGGCCCGAGACGGCTACACCTTC | CASSGVPGQGARDGYTF
TRBJ1-2 | - | - | TRBV5-6 | TGTGCCAGCAGCTTGGCGGGGTCCCAATATGGCTACACCTTC | CASSLAGSQYGYTF
TRBJ1-2 | - | - | TRBV18 | TGTGCCAGCTCACCATCACTGTACAGTTGGGACTATGGCTACACCTTC | CASSPSLYSWDYGYTF
TRBJ2-1 | - | - | TRBV27 | TGTGCCAGCAGTTTGAGCTCCTACAATGAGCAGTTCTTC | CASSLSSYNEQFF